This T cell receptor (beta chain) was captured by sequencing in a study of shared clonotypes between healthy human individuals. The overall study: Ranging from 18 to 49 in age, donors were a couple of women and three men.

The CDR3 length is 16 residues. V lost 4 bases and J lost 0; bases outside the gene matches: 4. In germline, CDR1 is SGHDT, CDR2 YYEEEE. Generated by immunoSEQ multiplex PCR, the TCRdb table keeps only in-frame clones and is missing some. The data contain a few million clones, 92% of them seen just once; the ten biggest clones take up 0.37%. Each sample came from a Caucasian adult donor living in Nashville, Tennessee. CD4+ cells were split into CD45RA+ naive and CD45RA-negative memory subsets. V and J are TRBV5-6 and TRBJ2-3; 11 nucleotides agree with TRBD2. Sequenced material: naive CD4+ T cells from PBMCs. Subset in this sample: CD45RA+ positively selected. The sequence was collected from a man between 18 and 35 years old in good health. Some clones in this sample may be carry-over from other donors' samples. The CDR3 protein is CASSPGLAVSTDTQYF. In nucleotides, the CDR3 is TGTGCCAGCAGCCCGGGACTAGCGGTTAGCACAGATACGCAGTATTTT.